The present TCR beta chain was sequenced within a study of prognosis after radiotherapy for stage I lung cancer (dated by TCRdb to about 2021). About the study as a whole: Roughly 20 stage I NSCLC patients were enrolled in Nanjing, China, between early 2018 and January 2019. There were some 13 patients with newly diagnosed primary stage I lung tumors and a few patients with oligometastatic NSCLC after surgical resection of the primary tumor. All patients were regarded as medically inoperable, because of comorbidities in about a dozen patients and refusal of surgery in 6 to 8 patients. The cohort was made up of some 12 men and a handful of women, with a median age of around 68 years and an age range of about 50 to 84 years. Squamous cell carcinoma histology was identified in roughly seven patients, and adenocarcinoma histology was identified in around 13 patients. SBRT was delivered in 3 to 5 fractions with a biologically effective dose of at least 100 Gy, and image-guided IMRT or VMAT was used for delivery. SBRT was not combined with any concurrent therapy in any patient. After SBRT, distant metastases developed in about 20% of the 19 patients at a median of around 7 months, while the remaining 15 patients had no significant progression. Peripheral blood TCR beta repertoires were profiled in stage I NSCLC patients before and after stereotactic body radiotherapy, and the repertoires were related to distant failure. The study took one blood sample before SBRT and one after SBRT from each of some 20 patients and sequenced all 40 or so samples.

CDR1 SGHNT and CDR2 YYREEE are derived from the germline V gene (reference sequence). V is clipped by 0 bases and J by 6 bases, and the sequence between their germline boundaries is 15 bases long. The CDR3, cysteine through phenylalanine, is 15 amino acids long. Left in the record is the CDR3 DNA by itself, 45 bases read in frame from the first base. A history of other malignancies or of prior chemotherapy or radiotherapy was absent in all patients, and node-negative disease was shown on CT and PET/CT in all patients. At each of the two time points, about 6 milliliters of peripheral venous blood were collected into EDTA tubes. PBMCs were isolated by Ficoll-Paque Plus density-gradient centrifugation. Immediately after collection, samples were stored at -80 degrees C until analysis. The TCR beta CDR3 region was amplified from genomic DNA by two rounds of multiplex PCR. The first PCR round used primers specific to each TRBV and TRBJ gene, with sequences filed in Chinese patent CN105087789A. Universal primers were used in the second PCR round. The Roche High Pure PCR Template Preparation Kit was used to extract genomic DNA from frozen PBMCs. The libraries underwent paired-end sequencing with 151 bp reads on an Illumina HiSeq 3000. On the study's bioinformatics: CutAdapt was used to discard raw reads that did not contain the multiplex PCR primer sequences. High-quality paired reads were merged into contigs with PEAR. By alignment to reference sequences, MiXCR assigned TRB V, D and J gene segments to each contig. CDR3 sequences were clustered by base quality and sequence similarity to remove sequencing errors. Shannon entropy, normalized by the natural log of the productive TCR sequence number, served as the measure of diversity. Clonality was defined as one minus Shannon entropy divided by the natural log of the number of unique clonotypes. The Youden index of ROC curves was used to select progression-free survival cut-offs for repertoire metrics, and analyses were performed in R 3.5.3. TCRdb cleaned the public reads at Q25 with fastp, built clones with MiXCR and kept in-frame beta chains. Rows with a matching CDR3 protein are joined into one entry that keeps the most common DNA and genes. The V and J calls were not made by the authors but by TCRdb's processing. The table for this sample lists about 35,000 distinct CDR3 sequences; around a third of them were counted only once. Around 30% of the sample is in the top ten clones.

Overall study results and their limits: All reported P values were unadjusted for multiple comparisons. The small cohort and short follow-up limited the study, so independent validation of the findings is needed. TRBV and TRBJ usage frequencies reportedly differed by metastasis status, in two V genes at baseline and in several V and two J genes after SBRT. Tumor specificity of expanded TCR clones was not determined. Post-SBRT Shannon entropy and its change from baseline were lower in patients who developed distant metastases; baseline Shannon entropy was not associated with metastases. After SBRT, the count of unique TCR clones dropped from a median of around 10,000 beforehand to nearly 7,000 afterward (Wilcoxon paired P=0.011).

Notes on this clonotype: There is no known antigen for this receptor. Base qualities are not at hand, and no much larger clone is one base apart.

The material was PBMCs, obtained before or after stereotactic body radiation therapy (not recorded which). The source is a donor over 45 with non-small cell lung cancer. The rearranged chain carries TRBV5-4 and TRBJ1-2, with no D gene named confidently. The bases are TGTGCCAGCAGCTTGGGGCCCAACGCGGGGAATGGCTACACCTTC. It specifies CASSLGPNAGNGYTF.